This T cell receptor beta chain was identified in a study of blood T cell repertoires in COVID-19. Germline values: CDR1 MDHEN, CDR2 SYDVKM. The CDR3 runs 15 residues. The V and J ends lost 4 bases and 2 bases respectively, with 9 bases between them. Each participant's cohort was designated according to participant-reported clinical history. Method: immunoSEQ multiplex PCR; TCRdb's copy keeps in-frame clones and lacks some. This sample yields approximately 250,000 clones, of which roughly four fifths are seen a single time; around 16% belongs to the top ten. Sequencing was done on a sample of PBMCs or T cells enriched from blood (not recorded which). The chain uses TRBV28 and TRBJ2-6; possibly TRBD2 for D (5 bases). The TCR sequence derives from a man between 40 and 49 years old who had recovered from COVID-19. CDR3 region: CASSSGLAGANVLTF. The CDR3, as DNA: TGTGCCAGCAGTTCAGGACTGGCTGGGGCCAACGTCCTGACTTTC.